The next 18 T cell receptor beta chains were all read from a single sample in a study of a mutant IDH1 vaccine in newly diagnosed glioma. Clones were sequenced by immunoSEQ multiplex PCR, and TCRdb holds only the in-frame ones, with some missing. The sample lists around 89,000 clones, 80% to 90% occurring once. Described time point: baseline, week 1 (first vaccination visit). Treatment described: pre-vaccination baseline after standard-of-care therapy. The sample consisted of PBMCs, taken from a glioma patient treated with radiotherapy, temozolomide or both. All receptors derive from a woman aged 45-59 years with glioma.

The V gene is TRBV7-6, the J gene TRBJ1-1; D possibly corresponds to TRBD1 (6 bases). The germline V gene has CDR1 SGHVS and CDR2 FNYEAQ. This CDR3 region has 16 residues. Trimming removed 5 bases from V and 4 bases from J, with 20 bases in between. In DNA, the CDR3 is TGTGCCAGCAGCCCCCCGGCAGGGGCCTTTGGCACTGAAGCTTTCTTT. Translated: CASSPPAGAFGTEAFF.

This clone was recorded only once. The chain combines TRBV19 with TRBJ1-5; tentatively, D is TRBD1 (6 bases). The V end was cut by 6 bases, the J end by 2 bases, with 11 bases between. This CDR3 contains 14 residues. Germline loops: CDR1 LNHDA, CDR2 SQIVND (reference sequence). The DNA for the CDR3 is TGTGCCAGTAGGGACAGTCCTGGCAATCAGCCCCAGCATTTT. Translated: CASRDSPGNQPQHF.

The rearrangement joins TRBV29-1 to TRBJ2-1; TRBD2 matches 7 bases. J was trimmed by 0 bases and V by 6 bases; bases with no gene match: 5. The CDR3 contains 14 residues. Looked up from germline, CDR1 is SQVTM and CDR2 is ANQGSEA. This chain's CDR3 is CSVGGGSSYNEQFF. The CDR3 coding sequence is TGCAGCGTGGGGGGGGGTAGCTCCTACAATGAGCAGTTCTTC.

This chain uses TRBV27 with TRBJ1-5; TRBD1 might be the D (6 bases). This CDR3 is 16 amino acids long. The V gene's germline CDR1 is MNHEY and CDR2 SMNVEV (reference sequence). V was clipped by 3 bases and J by 3 bases, with 15 bases between them. CDR3 region: CASSLSAGALNQPQHF. The CDR3 region has the DNA TGTGCCAGCAGTTTGTCGGCGGGGGCTCTCAATCAGCCCCAGCATTTT.

This chain joins TRBV7-9 and TRBJ1-4; unclear D gene. The V end was cut by 5 bases, the J end by 3 bases, with 7 bases between. CDR1 is SEHNR, CDR2 FQNEAQ, per germline (reference sequence). The CDR3 contains 13 residues. The CDR3 sequence is CASSRKANEKLFF. The CDR3 DNA sequence: TGTGCCAGCAGCCGCAAAGCTAATGAAAAACTGTTTTTT. Complete variable domain (other parts from reference TRBV7-9 and TRBJ1-4): DTGVSQNPRHKITKRGQNVTFRCDPISEHNRLYWYRQTLGQGPEFLTYFQNEAQLEKSRLLSDRFSAERPKGSFSTLEIQRTEQGDSAMYLCASSRKANEKLFFGSGTQLSVL.

V gene TRBV25-1 combines with J gene TRBJ1-1; maybe TRBD1 (6 bases). Germline CDR1 MGHDK, CDR2 SYGVNS. The CDR3 spans 14 residues. Trimming left V 8 bases short and J 4 bases short, with 17 bases between. The CDR3 region is CASGDRGHGTEAFF. CDR3 sequence (DNA): TGTGCCAGCGGCGACCGGGGGCACGGCACTGAAGCTTTCTTT.

This clone was seen a single time. The rearrangement links TRBV11-3 to TRBJ2-4; no reliable D call. Germline V lookup: CDR1 SGHNT, CDR2 YENEEA. Trimming removed 5 bases from V and 3 bases from J, with 17 bases in between. This CDR3 region has 16 residues. Here the CDR3 DNA reads TGTGCCAGCAGCGGACCAGACCGGATGGGCAAAAACATTCAGTACTTC. As protein: CASSGPDRMGKNIQYF.

This clone showed up just a few times. The gene calls are TRBV6-1 and TRBJ2-3; 10 nucleotides match TRBD2. Germline V CDR1 and CDR2: MNHNS, SASEGT. V gave up 3 bases and J gave up 1 base; unmatched junction bases: 7. The CDR3 is 17 amino acids. The CDR3 DNA sequence: TGTGCCAGCAGTGATTTCGCCGGGACTAGCGGCACAGATACGCAGTATTTT. Its translation: CASSDFAGTSGTDTQYF.

The chain links TRBV19 to TRBJ2-1; 7 bases are a match to TRBD1. The trim removed 6 bases at V and 8 bases at J, leaving 16 bases unmatched. Germline lookup yields CDR1 LNHDA and CDR2 SQIVND (reference sequence). CDR3 size: 16 residues. The CDR3 sequence: CASRDRVGVQGDEQFF. The DNA of the CDR3 is TGTGCCAGTAGAGACCGCGTGGGGGTCCAGGGGGATGAGCAGTTCTTC.

The chain combines TRBV5-6 with TRBJ2-7; 8 bases fit TRBD2. V was clipped by 0 bases and J by 6 bases; unmatched bases: 8. Germline V CDR1 and CDR2: SGHDT, YYEEEE. The CDR3 has 15 amino acids. CDR3: CASSLGIAGPGEQYF. CDR3 sequence (DNA): TGTGCCAGCAGCTTGGGAATAGCGGGGCCGGGCGAGCAGTACTTC.

The chain carries TRBV9 and TRBJ2-5; D is ambiguous. This CDR3 spans 14 amino acids. Trimming pared 0 bases from V and 4 bases from J, leaving 10 bases between. Germline V CDR1 and CDR2: SGDLS, YYNGEE. CDR3 in amino acids: CASSVGNGRETQYF. CDR3 bases: TGTGCCAGCAGCGTAGGAAACGGCCGAGAGACCCAGTACTTC.

V and J are TRBV6-5 and TRBJ2-6; D perhaps matches TRBD1 (5 bases). Germline V gene data show CDR1 as MNHEY and CDR2 as SVGAGI. Trimming stripped 6 bases from V and 0 bases from J, with 6 bases between. The CDR3 is made up of 14 amino acids. The CDR3 DNA follows: TGTGCCAGCAGCAGGGACTCTGGGGCCAACGTCCTGACTTTC. Amino acid sequence: CASSRDSGANVLTF.

The gene calls are TRBV7-6 and TRBJ1-6; D remains ambiguous. V was trimmed by 1 base and J by 6 bases, leaving 7 bases between them. Looked up from germline, CDR1 is SGHVS and CDR2 is FNYEAQ. CDR3 length: 14 amino acids. In nucleotides, the CDR3 is TGTGCCAGCAGCTTAGGGGGAGGTAATTCACCCCTCCACTTT. Protein product: CASSLGGGNSPLHF. Looking up the rest from reference TRBV7-6 and TRBJ1-6 gives the full variable domain: GAGVSQSPRYKVTKRGQDVALRCDPISGHVSLYWYRQALGQGPEFLTYFNYEAQQDKSGLPNDRFSAERPEGSISTLTIQRTEQRDSAMYRCASSLGGGNSPLHFGNGTRLTVT.

The chain uses TRBV7-9 and TRBJ2-7; D is possibly TRBD2 (6 bases). Germline assignment: CDR1 SEHNR and CDR2 FQNEAQ (reference sequence). Between the trimmed V and J ends, which lost 5 bases and 2 bases, there was a span of 10 bases. The CDR3 consists of 13 residues. The CDR3 DNA reads TGTGCCAGCAGCAGACCGGGGGCCTACGAGCAGTACTTC. Residues: CASSRPGAYEQYF.

This chain links TRBV28 with TRBJ1-2; D might be TRBD1 (6 bases). The CDR3 covers 14 residues. Per the germline V gene, CDR1 is MDHEN and CDR2 is SYDVKM. Trimming removed 2 bases at V and 5 bases at J, with 12 bases between. In nucleotides, the CDR3 is TGTGCCAGCAGTTTAAGCGGACAGAGGTATGGCTACACCTTC. Residues: CASSLSGQRYGYTF.

The chain employs TRBV7-2 and TRBJ2-3, with D possibly called TRBD1 or TRBD2 (6 bases each). V was cut by 1 base and J by 1 base, with 9 bases left in between. In germline, CDR1 is SGHTA, CDR2 FQGNSA. The CDR3 has 15 amino acids. The CDR3 nucleotides are TGTGCCAGCAGCTTAGTACGGGGGCGCACAGATACGCAGTATTTT. Translated: CASSLVRGRTDTQYF.

CDR3 residues: CASSIYGNSNQPQHF. The CDR3 DNA follows: TGTGCCAGTAGTATCTACGGCAATAGCAATCAGCCCCAGCATTTT. The V and J genes are TRBV19 and TRBJ1-5; D ambiguous. CDR3 length equals 15 residues. The germline V and J ends were trimmed by 3 bases and 0 bases, with 9 bases remaining between them. Germline-derived CDR1 and CDR2 are LNHDA and SQIVND (reference sequence).

The V and J genes are TRBV5-1 and TRBJ1-3; D unclear. The CDR3 is made up of 20 amino acids. Germline V gene lookup returns CDR1 SGHRS and CDR2 YFSETQ. V lost 1 base to trimming and J lost 4 bases, with 27 bases between them. For the CDR3, the DNA is TGCGCCAGCAGCTTGACGGCACCCAAGGCGGCGGGCCTGGGGGGAAACACCATATATTTT. Protein sequence: CASSLTAPKAAGLGGNTIYF.